What follows are 11 T cell receptor beta chains derived from one specimen sequenced in a study of response to subunit inactivated influenza vaccine. TCRdb reanalysed the RT-PCR reads using MiXCR and keeps one entry per CDR3 protein. The sample lists 700,000 to 800,000 distinct CDR3 sequences, about a fifth occurring once. The specimen was PBMCs from blood, collected roughly 5 days after vaccination. These receptor sequences come from a man aged 45-65 years who received an inactivated influenza vaccine.

The rearrangement joins TRBV27 to TRBJ2-2, with 8 bases matching TRBD2. The junction had 8 bases not matched to a gene; V was cut back by 6 bases and J by 5 bases. The V gene's germline CDR1 is MNHEY and CDR2 SMNVEV (reference sequence). This CDR3 contains 15 residues. The CDR3 reads CASSLLAAGTGELFF. The CDR3 DNA reads as TGTGCCAGCAGCCTACTAGCGGCCGGTACCGGGGAGCTGTTTTTT.

This clonotype was counted between two and nine times. The V and J genes are TRBV10-3 and TRBJ2-2, with D perhaps matching TRBD2 (6 bases). V was trimmed by 4 bases and J by 7 bases, leaving 19 bases between them. The V gene's germline CDR1 is ENHRY and CDR2 SYGVKD. This CDR3 contains 16 residues. CDR3 sequence: CAISGASSRGNGELFF. DNA for the CDR3: TGTGCCATCAGTGGTGCCTCCTCTCGCGGGAACGGGGAGCTGTTTTTT.

This chain links TRBV10-3 with TRBJ2-2; D may be TRBD2 (6 bases). This CDR3 is built from 15 residues. From germline, CDR1 is ENHRY and CDR2 SYGVKD. V shed 0 bases and J shed 3 bases, with 8 bases lying between them. Here the CDR3 DNA reads TGTGCCATCAGTGAGTCGGGCGGGGACACCGGGGAGCTGTTTTTT. This encodes CAISESGGDTGELFF.

This clonotype has a handful of counts. This chain links TRBV5-1 with TRBJ1-2; 8 nucleotides agree with TRBD1. The CDR3 extends over 16 amino acids. V shed 0 bases and J 0 bases; nucleotides not matched to a gene: 4. The V gene's germline CDR1 is SGHRS and CDR2 YFSETQ. CDR3 sequence: CASSLAMGQANYGYTF. Written as DNA, the CDR3 is TGCGCCAGCAGCTTGGCAATGGGACAGGCTAACTATGGCTACACCTTC. Full variable domain (missing parts from reference TRBV5-1 and TRBJ1-2): KAGVTQTPRYLIKTRGQQVTLSCSPISGHRSVSWYQQTPGQGLQFLFEYFSETQRNKGNFPGRFSGRQFSNSRSEMNVSTLELGDSALYLCASSLAMGQANYGYTFGSGTRLTVV.

The gene calls are TRBV10-3 and TRBJ2-1; TRBD1 agrees at 9 bases. The CDR3 spans 15 residues. Germline V gives CDR1 ENHRY, CDR2 SYGVKD. Germline trimming cut 4 bases from V and 4 bases from J; bases unmatched to any gene: 5. CDR3 amino acids: CAISGDRGGYNEQFF. DNA of the CDR3: TGTGCCATCAGTGGTGACAGGGGGGGATACAATGAGCAGTTCTTC.

The chain carries TRBV6-2 or TRBV6-3 and TRBJ2-5, with a tentative D call TRBD2 (6 bases). Trimming took 2 bases from V and 5 from J, leaving 12 bases between them. The CDR3 spans 14 residues. Germline lookup yields CDR1 MNHEY and CDR2 SVGEGT. This CDR3 is CASSYSLAMETQYF. The CDR3, as DNA: TGTGCCAGCAGTTACAGTCTAGCGATGGAGACCCAGTACTTC.

CDR3 in DNA: TGTGCCAGCAGCTTAACACCCTGGGGGGAAAACACCATATATTTT. Translating it yields CASSLTPWGENTIYF. The chain couples TRBV7-2 to TRBJ1-3; weak D call: TRBD1 (5 bases). Deletions cut 2 bases from V and 6 bases from J, with 14 bases between. This CDR3 is built from 15 residues. The germline V gene has CDR1 SGHTA and CDR2 FQGNSA.

The V gene is TRBV7-8, the J gene TRBJ1-4, with TRBD1 matching 9 bases. CDR1 and CDR2 from the germline V gene are SGHVS and FQNEAQ. The CDR3 totals 14 residues. With V trimmed by 8 bases and J by 6 bases, 7 bases remained unmatched. CDR3 protein: CASGAQGADEKLFF. The CDR3 region has the DNA TGTGCCAGCGGCGCACAGGGGGCGGATGAAAAACTGTTTTTT.

In this sample, this clonotype turned up a few times. V and J are TRBV6-4 and TRBJ2-3; no firm D call. This CDR3 spans 10 amino acids. The V gene's germline CDR1 is MRHNA and CDR2 SNTAGT. Trimming took 9 bases from V and 2 from J, leaving 3 bases between them. The CDR3 spells CARHTDTQYF. In nucleotides, the CDR3 is TGTGCCAGACACACAGATACGCAGTATTTT.

The chain employs TRBV11-2 and TRBJ2-5, with 16 bases that match TRBD2. The CDR3 totals 18 residues. The germline V gene encodes CDR1 SGHAT and CDR2 FQNNGV. V trimming: 5 bases; J trimming: 2 bases; junction bases outside the gene matches: 8. This CDR3 is CASSRPGTSGGAQETQYF. The DNA for the CDR3 is TGTGCCAGCAGCAGACCCGGGACTAGCGGGGGGGCGCAAGAGACCCAGTACTTC.

Many counts were recorded for this clonotype. The chain has TRBV7-9 and TRBJ2-7; a possible D gene is TRBD2 (6 bases). The CDR3 spans 13 residues. CDR1 and CDR2 (germline): SEHNR, FQNEAQ (reference sequence). V was pared by 5 bases and J by 6 bases, with 14 bases between. The CDR3, as DNA: TGTGCCAGCAGCCCAGCGTCGGAGGGCGAGCAGTACTTC. This encodes CASSPASEGEQYF. The variable domain in full, with the rest retrieved from reference TRBV7-9 and TRBJ2-7, is DTGVSQNPRHKITKRGQNVTFRCDPISEHNRLYWYRQTLGQGPEFLTYFQNEAQLEKSRLLSDRFSAERPKGSFSTLEIQRTEQGDSAMYLCASSPASEGEQYFGPGTRLTVT.